Listed here are 20 T cell receptor beta chains from one sample, sequenced in a study of T cells in Graves' hyperthyroidism and ophthalmopathy. TCR beta CDR3 regions were amplified from RNA transcripts. The HTBI primer set was used in a first-round RT-PCR of the TCR CDR3. TCRdb reprocessed the multiplex PCR reads via MiXCR and lists one record per CDR3 protein. Altogether about 350,000 distinct CDR3 sequences are present, approximately 16% being singletons, with the ten largest covering around 20%. The material sequenced was blood. The origin of the receptors is a woman in her sixties with Graves' ophthalmopathy.

The chain recombines TRBV20-1 with TRBJ2-5, with D perhaps TRBD2 (5 bases). This CDR3 contains 18 residues. Germline loops: CDR1 DFQATT, CDR2 SNEGSKA (reference sequence). Trimming took 0 bases from V and 1 from J, leaving 21 bases between them. The CDR3 reads CSAREPRGSASLQETQYF. CDR3 DNA sequence: TGCAGTGCTAGAGAGCCTCGGGGTAGCGCGTCACTCCAAGAGACCCAGTACTTC.

The genes are TRBV5-1 and TRBJ1-5, with D possibly being TRBD1 (5 bases). The CDR3 is 16 amino acids. The V gene's germline CDR1 is SGHRS and CDR2 YFSETQ. Between the trimmed V and J ends, which lost 6 bases and 5 bases, there was a span of 21 bases. CDR3 residues: CASKDRRVWGDQPQHF. CDR3 nucleotide sequence: TGCGCCAGCAAAGACCGCCGCGTTTGGGGCGATCAGCCCCAGCATTTT.

The chain employs TRBV5-1 and TRBJ1-2; D unclear. Germline V lookup: CDR1 SGHRS, CDR2 YFSETQ. The V gene lost 8 bases and the J gene lost 6 bases, with 20 bases spanning the gap. There are 14 residues in the CDR3. CDR3 sequence reads: CASKVGGFTDGYTF. The CDR3, as DNA: TGCGCCAGTAAAGTAGGCGGGTTTACCGATGGCTACACCTTC.

The chain recombines TRBV19 with TRBJ2-3; the match to TRBD2 covers 9 bases. The CDR3 runs 15 residues. The germline V gene encodes CDR1 LNHDA and CDR2 SQIVND (reference sequence). Trimming at V came to 4 bases and at J to 5 bases, leaving 7 bases not matched to a gene. This CDR3 reads CASSNSAGGRDTQYF. The CDR3 DNA reads TGTGCCAGTAGTAATTCAGCGGGAGGTAGAGATACGCAGTATTTT.

This clonotype was found once. The chain links TRBV27 to TRBJ1-5, with D possibly TRBD1 on 5 matching bases. The CDR3 is 15 residues long. Germline CDR1 reads MNHEY; CDR2 reads SMNVEV (reference sequence). Trimming removed 0 bases at V and 3 bases at J, with 9 bases between. The CDR3 nucleotides are TGTGCCAGCAGTTTATCGGGGGGGGACAATCAGCCCCAGCATTTT. As protein: CASSLSGGDNQPQHF.

The V gene is TRBV19, the J gene TRBJ2-1, with D perhaps matching TRBD2 (6 bases). The V and J ends lost 3 bases and 5 bases respectively, with 8 bases between them. Germline V lookup: CDR1 LNHDA, CDR2 SQIVND (reference sequence). The CDR3 is 13 amino acids. The CDR3 here is CASSIGGDNEQFF. CDR3 sequence (DNA): TGTGCCAGTAGTATCGGAGGGGACAATGAGCAGTTCTTC.

The chain uses TRBV28 and TRBJ2-3; 8 nucleotides match TRBD1. The trim removed 4 bases at V and 3 bases at J, leaving 12 bases unmatched. Germline values: CDR1 MDHEN, CDR2 SYDVKM. The CDR3 totals 17 residues. CDR3 protein: CASSSYKRRGLTDTQYF. The CDR3 bases are TGTGCCAGCAGTTCTTACAAGCGCAGGGGGCTGACAGATACGCAGTATTTT.

This clonotype was found many times. The CDR3 DNA reads TGTGCCAGCAGGGCGGACAGGACTGATAATTCACCCCTCCACTTT. Translated: CASRADRTDNSPLHF. The chain combines TRBV6-1 with TRBJ1-6; 7 bases map to TRBD1. This CDR3 has 15 residues. Unmatched junction bases numbered 7, after V lost 6 bases and J lost 5 bases. Germline V gene lookup returns CDR1 MNHNS and CDR2 SASEGT.

There are many counts of this clonotype. V and J are TRBV10-2 and TRBJ2-7; TRBD2 matches at 13 bases. The CDR3 spans 16 residues. The germline V gene has CDR1 WSHSY and CDR2 SAAADI. V lost 6 bases and J lost 4; bases outside the gene matches: 9. For the CDR3, the DNA is TGCGCCAGCAGGCAGCCCACTAGCGGGAGGGCGTACGAGCAGTACTTC. As protein: CASRQPTSGRAYEQYF.

This clonotype has ten or more counts. The chain links TRBV30 to TRBJ2-2, with D uncertain. Germline lookup yields CDR1 GTSNPN and CDR2 SVGIG (reference sequence). The V gene lost 0 bases and the J gene lost 1 base, with 15 bases spanning the gap. The CDR3 has 17 amino acids. In DNA form, the CDR3 reads TGTGCCTGGAGTGTAAATGTCGGATTACTGAACACCGGGGAGCTGTTTTTT. This translates into CAWSVNVGLLNTGELFF.

In the case of this clonotype: No DNA is shown, since the ends of the CDR3 on it are uncertain; the CDR3 is the one TCRdb lists. J is TRBJ2-3 and V is TRBV10-1; the table's D call, TRBD2, was not checked against the DNA. The CDR3 is 13 amino acids long, termini counted. Germline loops: CDR1 WNHNN, CDR2 SYGVQD (reference sequence). The CDR3 sequence: CASSVAGGNTHYF.

V gene TRBV7-9 combines with J gene TRBJ1-2; D is undetermined. Germline-derived CDR1 and CDR2 are SEHNR and FQNEAQ (reference sequence). The CDR3 is made up of 15 amino acids. Trimming removed 5 bases from V and 0 bases from J, with 13 bases in between. CDR3 loop: CASSPGDRPNYGYTF. CDR3 bases: TGTGCCAGCAGCCCGGGTGACCGCCCTAACTATGGCTACACCTTC.

This clonotype was recorded a few times. The J gene is TRBJ2-3, the V gene TRBV2, with 8 bases lining up with TRBD2. This CDR3 contains 14 residues. Per germline, CDR1 SNHLY and CDR2 FYNNEI. The J segment lost 2 bases and the V segment lost 3 bases, leaving 1 base of the junction unmatched. CDR3 sequence: CASSDGRATDTQYF. The DNA for the CDR3 is TGTGCCAGCAGTGACGGGAGGGCCACAGATACGCAGTATTTT.

The chain couples TRBV7-2 to TRBJ2-1, with TRBD2 matching over 12 bases. The CDR3 sequence is 17 residues long. The junction had 9 bases not matched to a gene; V was cut back by 0 bases and J by 9 bases. From germline, CDR1 is SGHTA and CDR2 FQGNSA. The CDR3 loop reads CASSLASLAGGRSEQFF. In DNA, the CDR3 is TGTGCCAGCAGCTTAGCCTCCCTAGCGGGAGGGCGCAGTGAGCAGTTCTTC.

The chain employs TRBV29-1 and TRBJ2-3; D gene unclear. The length of the CDR3 is 14 residues. V was trimmed by 3 bases and J by 1 base, leaving 11 bases between them. CDR1 is SQVTM and CDR2 is ANQGSEA in the germline V gene. The CDR3, as DNA: TGCAGCGTTGAGGTAGGGTCCGGCACAGATACGCAGTATTTT. It codes for CSVEVGSGTDTQYF.

The gene calls are TRBV29-1 and TRBJ1-1; a possible D gene is TRBD1 (5 bases). CDR1 is SQVTM and CDR2 is ANQGSEA in the germline V gene. V was cut by 6 bases and J by 1 base, with 15 bases left in between. The CDR3 covers 14 residues. The DNA for the CDR3 is TGCAGCGTCCGGCCCAGAGGGACGAACACTGAAGCTTTCTTT. Translating gives CSVRPRGTNTEAFF.

The chain couples TRBV3-1 to TRBJ1-1; D is unclear. The CDR3 length is 14 residues. V lost 0 bases and J 5 bases, leaving 10 bases between the germline ends. Germline loops: CDR1 LGHDT, CDR2 YNNKEL (reference sequence). DNA for the CDR3: TGTGCCAGCAGCCAAGATTCGGGGAGAACTGAAGCTTTCTTT. Protein: CASSQDSGRTEAFF.

This clonotype was detected ten times or more. This chain joins TRBV11-2 and TRBJ2-7; D gene uncertain. The CDR3 is made up of 14 amino acids. Germline V gene sequence: CDR1 SGHAT, CDR2 FQNNGV. Trimming removed 0 bases at V and 5 bases at J, with 11 bases between. This CDR3 reads CASSLDIRSHEQYF. CDR3 sequence (DNA): TGTGCCAGCAGCTTAGATATCCGATCCCACGAGCAGTACTTC.

This clonotype appeared a few times. The rearrangement joins TRBV5-1 to TRBJ2-3, with 9 bases lining up with TRBD1. V lost 3 bases to trimming and J lost 0 bases; unmatched junction nucleotides: 11. Germline V CDR1 and CDR2: SGHRS, YFSETQ. This CDR3 region has 18 residues. The DNA for the CDR3 is TGCGCCAGCAGCTCTACCGGGACAGGGATACCTAGCACAGATACGCAGTATTTT. Translation gives CASSSTGTGIPSTDTQYF.

This clonotype was recorded many times. The chain combines TRBV18 with TRBJ1-5, with no clear D. This CDR3 comprises 14 residues. Germline V gene data show CDR1 as KGHSH and CDR2 as LQKENI. The V gene lost 3 bases and the J gene lost 1 base, with 7 bases spanning the gap. CDR3 DNA: TGTGCCAGCTCACCGTCATCGAGCAATCAGCCCCAGCATTTT. Its translation is CASSPSSSNQPQHF.